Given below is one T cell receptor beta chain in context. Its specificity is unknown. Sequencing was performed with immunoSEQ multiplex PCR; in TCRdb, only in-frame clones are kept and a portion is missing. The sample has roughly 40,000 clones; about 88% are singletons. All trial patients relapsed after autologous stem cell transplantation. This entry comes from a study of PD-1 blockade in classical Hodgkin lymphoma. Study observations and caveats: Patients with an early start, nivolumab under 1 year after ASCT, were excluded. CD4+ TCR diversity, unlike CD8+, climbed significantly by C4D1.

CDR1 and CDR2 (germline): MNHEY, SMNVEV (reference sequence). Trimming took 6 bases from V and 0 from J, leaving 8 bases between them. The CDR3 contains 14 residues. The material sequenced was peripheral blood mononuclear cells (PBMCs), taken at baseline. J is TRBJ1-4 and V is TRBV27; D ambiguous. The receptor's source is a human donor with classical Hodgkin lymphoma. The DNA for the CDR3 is TGTGCCAGCAGCATGCTATCAACTAATGAAAAACTGTTTTTT. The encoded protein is CASSMLSTNEKLFF.